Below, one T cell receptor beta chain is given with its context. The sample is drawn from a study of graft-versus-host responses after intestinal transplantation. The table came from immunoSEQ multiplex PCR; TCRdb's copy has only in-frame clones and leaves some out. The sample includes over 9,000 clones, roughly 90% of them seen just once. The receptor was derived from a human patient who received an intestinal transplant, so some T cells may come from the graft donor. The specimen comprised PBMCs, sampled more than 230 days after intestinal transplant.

The CDR3 loop is CASSRASGGRDTIYF. The CDR3 DNA reads TGTGCCAGCAGCCGCGCGTCGGGTGGGCGCGACACCATATATTTT. The rearrangement uses TRBV5-6 and TRBJ1-3, with unresolved D. Looked up from germline, CDR1 is SGHDT and CDR2 is YYEEEE. The CDR3 is 15 residues long. V was trimmed by 4 bases and J by 8 bases, leaving 19 bases between them. Based on the CDR3 plus reference TRBV5-6 and TRBJ1-3, the full variable domain is DAGVTQSPTHLIKTRGQQVTLRCSPKSGHDTVSWYQQALGQGPQFIFQYYEEEERQRGNFPDRFSGHQFPNYSSELNVNALLLGDSALYLCASSRASGGRDTIYFGEGSWLTVV.